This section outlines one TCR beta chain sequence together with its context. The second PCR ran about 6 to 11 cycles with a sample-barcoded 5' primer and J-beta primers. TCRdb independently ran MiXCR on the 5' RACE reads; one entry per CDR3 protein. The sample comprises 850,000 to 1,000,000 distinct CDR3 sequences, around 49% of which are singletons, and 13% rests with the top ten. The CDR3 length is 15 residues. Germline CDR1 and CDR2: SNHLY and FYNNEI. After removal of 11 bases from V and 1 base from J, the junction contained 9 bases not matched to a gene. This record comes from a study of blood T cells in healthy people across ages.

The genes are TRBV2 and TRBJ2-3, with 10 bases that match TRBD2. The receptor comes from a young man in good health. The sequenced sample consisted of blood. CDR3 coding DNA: TGTGCCTGCACCGGAGGACTAGCGGGCACAGATACGCAGTATTTT. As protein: CACTGGLAGTDTQYF.